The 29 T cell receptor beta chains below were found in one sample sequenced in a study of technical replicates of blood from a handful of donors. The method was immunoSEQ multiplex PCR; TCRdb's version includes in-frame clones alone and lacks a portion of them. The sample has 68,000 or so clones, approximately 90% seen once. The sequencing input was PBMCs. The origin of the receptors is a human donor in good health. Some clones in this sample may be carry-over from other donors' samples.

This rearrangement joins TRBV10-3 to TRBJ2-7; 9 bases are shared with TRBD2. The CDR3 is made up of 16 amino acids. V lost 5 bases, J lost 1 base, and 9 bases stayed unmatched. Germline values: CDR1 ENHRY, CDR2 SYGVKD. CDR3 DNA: TGTGCCATCAGTAAAATAGCGGGAGATGCGTCCTACGAGCAGTACTTC. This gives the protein CAISKIAGDASYEQYF.

CDR3 sequence reads: CASSSTGFSYGYTF. For the CDR3, the DNA is TGTGCCAGCAGCTCGACAGGGTTTAGCTATGGCTACACCTTC. J is TRBJ1-2 and V is TRBV11-2; 7 positions match TRBD1. CDR3 length: 14 residues. Germline-derived CDR1 and CDR2 are SGHAT and FQNNGV. Germline trimming cut 4 bases from V and 4 bases from J; bases unmatched to any gene: 6.

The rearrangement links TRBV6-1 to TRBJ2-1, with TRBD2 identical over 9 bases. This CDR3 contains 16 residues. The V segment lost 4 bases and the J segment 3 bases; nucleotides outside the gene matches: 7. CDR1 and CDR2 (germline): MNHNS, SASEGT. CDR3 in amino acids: CASSGRLAENYNEQFF. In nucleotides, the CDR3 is TGTGCCAGCAGTGGCCGACTAGCGGAGAACTACAATGAGCAGTTCTTC.

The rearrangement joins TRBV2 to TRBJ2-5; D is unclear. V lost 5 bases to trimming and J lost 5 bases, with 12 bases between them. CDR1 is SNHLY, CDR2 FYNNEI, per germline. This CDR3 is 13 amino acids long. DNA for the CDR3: TGTGCCAGCAGTATGCTTCGGTCGGAGACCCAGTACTTC. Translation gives CASSMLRSETQYF.

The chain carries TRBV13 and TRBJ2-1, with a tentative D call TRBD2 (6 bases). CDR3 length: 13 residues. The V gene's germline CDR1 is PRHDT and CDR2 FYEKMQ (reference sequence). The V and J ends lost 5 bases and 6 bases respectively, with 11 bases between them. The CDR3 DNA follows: TGTGCCAGCAGCATGTGGGACTCCAATGAGCAGTTCTTC. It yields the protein CASSMWDSNEQFF.

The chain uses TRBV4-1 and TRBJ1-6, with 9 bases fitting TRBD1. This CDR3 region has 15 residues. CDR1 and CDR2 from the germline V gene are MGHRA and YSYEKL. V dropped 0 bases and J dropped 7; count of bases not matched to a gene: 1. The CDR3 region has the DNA TGCGCCAGCAGCCAAGAGGGGACAGGGAATTCACCCCTCCACTTT. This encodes CASSQEGTGNSPLHF.

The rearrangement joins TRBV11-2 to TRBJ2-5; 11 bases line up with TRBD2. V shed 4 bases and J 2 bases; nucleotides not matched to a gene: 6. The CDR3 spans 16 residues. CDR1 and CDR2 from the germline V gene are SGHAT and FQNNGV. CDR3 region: CASSSTRLAGQETQYF. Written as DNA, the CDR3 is TGTGCCAGCAGCTCGACACGACTAGCGGGACAAGAGACCCAGTACTTC.

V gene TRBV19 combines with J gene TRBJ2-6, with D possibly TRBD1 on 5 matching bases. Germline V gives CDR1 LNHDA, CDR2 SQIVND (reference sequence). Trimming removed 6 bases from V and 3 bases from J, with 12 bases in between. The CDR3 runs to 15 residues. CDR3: CASSPQGFGANVLTF. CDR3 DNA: TGTGCCAGTAGCCCTCAGGGATTTGGGGCCAACGTCCTGACTTTC.

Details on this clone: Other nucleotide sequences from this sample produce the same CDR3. CDR3 amino acids: CASSLAGQGSYEQYF. The CDR3 bases are TGTGCCAGCAGCTTAGCGGGACAGGGCTCGTACGAGCAGTACTTC. V and J are TRBV7-2 and TRBJ2-7, with 9 bases fitting TRBD1. J was trimmed by 4 bases and V by 0 bases; bases with no gene match: 4. The length of the CDR3 is 15 residues. Germline CDR1 reads SGHTA; CDR2 reads FQGNSA.

The CDR3 region has the DNA TGCGCCAGCAGCTTGGGTCAGGGGGTTAGTGAAGCTTTCTTT. This encodes CASSLGQGVSEAFF. This rearrangement joins TRBV5-1 to TRBJ1-1; TRBD1 agrees at 7 bases. This CDR3 is built from 14 residues. The germline CDR1 and CDR2 sequences are SGHRS and YFSETQ. The V and J ends lost 0 bases and 7 bases, in that order; junction bases with no gene match: 6.

The CDR3 reads CAISDRTYEQYF. DNA for the CDR3: TGTGCCATCAGTGACAGGACCTACGAGCAGTACTTC. The chain combines TRBV10-3 with TRBJ2-7; no definite D call. The CDR3 loop spans 12 amino acids. V was trimmed by 3 bases and J by 2 bases, leaving 5 bases between them. Germline V CDR1 and CDR2: ENHRY, SYGVKD.

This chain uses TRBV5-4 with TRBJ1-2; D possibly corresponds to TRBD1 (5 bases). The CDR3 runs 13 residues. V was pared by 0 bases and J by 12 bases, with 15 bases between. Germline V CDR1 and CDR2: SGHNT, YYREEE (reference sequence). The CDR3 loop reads CASSLAPGDPNTF. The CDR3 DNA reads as TGTGCCAGCAGCTTGGCCCCGGGGGATCCGAACACCTTC.

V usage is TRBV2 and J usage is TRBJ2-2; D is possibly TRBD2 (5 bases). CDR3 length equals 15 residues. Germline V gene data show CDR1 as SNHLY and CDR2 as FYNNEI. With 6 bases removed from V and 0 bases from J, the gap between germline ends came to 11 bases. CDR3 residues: CASRPGKSNTGELFF. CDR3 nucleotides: TGTGCCAGCAGGCCGGGAAAGTCGAACACCGGGGAGCTGTTTTTT. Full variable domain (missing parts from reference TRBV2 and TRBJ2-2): EPEVTQTPSHQVTQMGQEVILRCVPISNHLYFYWYRQILGQKVEFLVSFYNNEISEKSEIFDDQFSVERPDGSNFTLKIRSTKLEDSAMYFCASRPGKSNTGELFFGEGSRLTVL.

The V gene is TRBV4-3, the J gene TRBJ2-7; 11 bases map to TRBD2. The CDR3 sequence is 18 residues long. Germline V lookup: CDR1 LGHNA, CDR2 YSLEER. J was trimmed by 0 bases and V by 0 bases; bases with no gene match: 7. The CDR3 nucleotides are TGCGCCAGCAGCCAAGATCGGCTAGCGGGGGGCCTCTCCTACGAGCAGTACTTC. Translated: CASSQDRLAGGLSYEQYF.

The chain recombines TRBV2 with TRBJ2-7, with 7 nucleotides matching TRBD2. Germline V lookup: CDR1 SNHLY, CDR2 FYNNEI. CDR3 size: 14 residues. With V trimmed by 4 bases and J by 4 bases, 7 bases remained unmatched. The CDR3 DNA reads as TGTGCCAGCAGTGTGGGGAGGGGAGAGTACGAGCAGTACTTC. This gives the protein CASSVGRGEYEQYF.

The CDR3 nucleotides are TGTGCCAGCAGCTCACCCAGGGAGGACGAGCAGTACTTC. It specifies CASSSPREDEQYF. The rearrangement joins TRBV11-3 to TRBJ2-7, with a possible D match to TRBD2 (6 bases). The CDR3 runs to 13 residues. The V end lost 4 bases, the J end lost 5 bases, and 12 bases lay between the germline ends. Per germline, CDR1 SGHNT and CDR2 YENEEA. Full variable domain (missing parts from reference TRBV11-3 and TRBJ2-7): EAGVVQSPRYKIIEKKQPVAFWCNPISGHNTLYWYLQNLGQGPELLIRYENEEAVDDSQLPKDRFSAERLKGVDSTLKIQPAELGDSAVYLCASSSPREDEQYFGPGTRLTVT.

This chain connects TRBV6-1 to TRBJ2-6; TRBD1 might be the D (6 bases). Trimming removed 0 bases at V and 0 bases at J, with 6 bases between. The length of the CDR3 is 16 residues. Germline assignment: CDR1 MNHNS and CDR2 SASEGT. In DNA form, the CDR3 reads TGTGCCAGCAGTGAAGCGGACAGCTCTGGGGCCAACGTCCTGACTTTC. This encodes CASSEADSSGANVLTF.

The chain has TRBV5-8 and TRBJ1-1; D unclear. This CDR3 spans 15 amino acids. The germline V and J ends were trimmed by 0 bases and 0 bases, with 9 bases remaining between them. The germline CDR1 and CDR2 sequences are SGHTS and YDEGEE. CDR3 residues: CASSLGGDMNTEAFF. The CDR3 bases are TGTGCCAGCAGCTTGGGTGGAGATATGAACACTGAAGCTTTCTTT.

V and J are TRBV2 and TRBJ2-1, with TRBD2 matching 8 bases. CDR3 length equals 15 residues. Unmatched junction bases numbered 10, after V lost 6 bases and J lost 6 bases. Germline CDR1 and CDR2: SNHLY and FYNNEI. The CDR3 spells CASSPTSGPSNEQFF. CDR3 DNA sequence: TGTGCCAGCAGCCCCACTAGCGGACCCAGCAATGAGCAGTTCTTC.

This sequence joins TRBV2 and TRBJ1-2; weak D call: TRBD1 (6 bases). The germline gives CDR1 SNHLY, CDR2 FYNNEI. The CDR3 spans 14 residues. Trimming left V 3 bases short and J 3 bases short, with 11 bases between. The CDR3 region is CASSEDSLDYGYTF. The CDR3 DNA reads TGTGCCAGCAGTGAGGACAGTTTAGACTATGGCTACACCTTC.

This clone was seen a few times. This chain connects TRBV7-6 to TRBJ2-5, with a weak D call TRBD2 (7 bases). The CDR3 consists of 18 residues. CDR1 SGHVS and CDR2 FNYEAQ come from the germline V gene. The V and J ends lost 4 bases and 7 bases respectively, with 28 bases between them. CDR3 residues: CASSSLVLGQQGGVTQYF. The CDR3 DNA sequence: TGTGCCAGCAGCTCTTTAGTCCTCGGACAACAGGGAGGGGTGACCCAGTACTTC.

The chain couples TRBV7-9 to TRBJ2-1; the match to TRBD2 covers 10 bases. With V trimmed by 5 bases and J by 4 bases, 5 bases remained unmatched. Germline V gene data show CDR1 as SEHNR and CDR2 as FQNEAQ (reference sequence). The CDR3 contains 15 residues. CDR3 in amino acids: CASSPRTSGYNEQFF. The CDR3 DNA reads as TGTGCCAGCAGCCCCCGGACTAGCGGATACAATGAGCAGTTCTTC.

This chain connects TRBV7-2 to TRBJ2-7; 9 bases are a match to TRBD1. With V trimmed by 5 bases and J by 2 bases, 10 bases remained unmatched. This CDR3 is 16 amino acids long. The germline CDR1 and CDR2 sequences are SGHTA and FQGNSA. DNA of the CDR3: TGTGCCAGCAGCCAAGGGACAGGGCATGCCGCCTACGAGCAGTACTTC. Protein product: CASSQGTGHAAYEQYF.

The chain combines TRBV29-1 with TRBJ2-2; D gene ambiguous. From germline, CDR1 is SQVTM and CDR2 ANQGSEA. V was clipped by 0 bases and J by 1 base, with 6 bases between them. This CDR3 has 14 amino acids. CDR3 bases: TGCAGCGTTGAAGATCAGGTGAACACCGGGGAGCTGTTTTTT. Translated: CSVEDQVNTGELFF.

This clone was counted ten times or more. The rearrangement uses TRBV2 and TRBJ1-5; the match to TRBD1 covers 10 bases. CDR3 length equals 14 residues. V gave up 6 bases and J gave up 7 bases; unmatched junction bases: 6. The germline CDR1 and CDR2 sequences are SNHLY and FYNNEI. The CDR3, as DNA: TGTGCCAGCAGCCAGACAGGGGGCGTGCAGCCCCAGCATTTT. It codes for CASSQTGGVQPQHF.

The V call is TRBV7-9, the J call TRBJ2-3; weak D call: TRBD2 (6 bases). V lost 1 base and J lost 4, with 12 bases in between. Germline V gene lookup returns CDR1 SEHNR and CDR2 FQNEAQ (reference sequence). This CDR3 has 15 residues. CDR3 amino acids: CASSLVPRRADTQYF. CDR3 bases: TGTGCCAGCAGCTTAGTGCCCAGGAGGGCAGATACGCAGTATTTT.

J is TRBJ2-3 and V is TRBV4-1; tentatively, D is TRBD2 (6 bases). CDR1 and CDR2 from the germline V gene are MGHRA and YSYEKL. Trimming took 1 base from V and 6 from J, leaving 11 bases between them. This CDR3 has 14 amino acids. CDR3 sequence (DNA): TGCGCCAGCAGCCAAGTGGTTAGCGGCGATACGCAGTATTTT. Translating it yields CASSQVVSGDTQYF.

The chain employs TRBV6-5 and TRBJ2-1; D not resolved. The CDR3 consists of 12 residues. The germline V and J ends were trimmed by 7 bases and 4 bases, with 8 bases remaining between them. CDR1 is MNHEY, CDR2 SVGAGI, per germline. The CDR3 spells CASTSVYNEQFF. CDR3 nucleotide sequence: TGTGCCAGCACCTCGGTTTACAATGAGCAGTTCTTC.

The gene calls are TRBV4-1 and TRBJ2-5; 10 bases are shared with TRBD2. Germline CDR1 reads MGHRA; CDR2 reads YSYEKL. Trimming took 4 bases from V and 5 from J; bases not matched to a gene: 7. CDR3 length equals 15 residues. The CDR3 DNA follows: TGCGCCAGCAGCCCTAGCGGGAGAGGGAGGGAGACCCAGTACTTC. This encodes CASSPSGRGRETQYF.